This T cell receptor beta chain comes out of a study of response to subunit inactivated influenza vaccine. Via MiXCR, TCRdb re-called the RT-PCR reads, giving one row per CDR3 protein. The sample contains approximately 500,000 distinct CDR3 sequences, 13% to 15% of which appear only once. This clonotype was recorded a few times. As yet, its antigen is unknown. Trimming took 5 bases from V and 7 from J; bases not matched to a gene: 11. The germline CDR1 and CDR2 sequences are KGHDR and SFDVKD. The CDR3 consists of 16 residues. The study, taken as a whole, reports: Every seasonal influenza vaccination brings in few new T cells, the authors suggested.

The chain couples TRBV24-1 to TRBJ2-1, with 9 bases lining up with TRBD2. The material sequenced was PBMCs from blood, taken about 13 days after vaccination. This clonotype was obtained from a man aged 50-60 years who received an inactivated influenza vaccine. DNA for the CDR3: TGTGCCACCAGTGCCTCCTCTAGCGGGGTTCGGAATGAGCAGTTCTTC. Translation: CATSASSSGVRNEQFF.